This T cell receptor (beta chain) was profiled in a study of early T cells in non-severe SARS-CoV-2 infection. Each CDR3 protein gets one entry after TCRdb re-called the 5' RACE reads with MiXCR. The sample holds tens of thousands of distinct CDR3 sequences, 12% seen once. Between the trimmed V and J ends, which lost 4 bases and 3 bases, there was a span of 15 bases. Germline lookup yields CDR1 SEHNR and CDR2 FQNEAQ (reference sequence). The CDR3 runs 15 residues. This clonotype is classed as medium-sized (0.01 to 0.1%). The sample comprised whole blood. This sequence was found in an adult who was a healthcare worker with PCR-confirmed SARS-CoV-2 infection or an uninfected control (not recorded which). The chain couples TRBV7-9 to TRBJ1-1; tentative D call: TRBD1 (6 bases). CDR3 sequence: CASSSNRDRYTEAFF. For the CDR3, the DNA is TGTGCCAGCAGCTCCAACAGGGATAGATACACTGAAGCTTTCTTT.